The clone carrying this T cell receptor (beta chain) came up many times. Template material for amplifying TCR beta CDR3 regions consisted of RNA transcripts. HTBI primers were employed in a first-round RT-PCR of the TCR CDR3. One entry per CDR3 protein results from TCRdb running MiXCR on the multiplex PCR reads. This sample has around 720,000 distinct CDR3 sequences, with roughly 32% found just once. The entry originates in a study of T cells in Graves' hyperthyroidism and ophthalmopathy. Input material: blood. This receptor was taken from a woman aged 40 to 50 with Graves' hyperthyroidism.

The CDR3 DNA sequence: TGTGCCACCAGTGATGATGTAACCTCATATCTCAGTGGCTACACCTTC. It translates to CATSDDVTSYLSGYTF. The rearrangement uses TRBV24-1 and TRBJ1-2; no reliable D call. Germline CDR1 and CDR2: KGHDR and SFDVKD. Trimming removed 3 bases at V and 7 bases at J, with 20 bases between. This CDR3 has 16 residues.